This T cell receptor beta chain was captured by sequencing in a study of blood T cell repertoires in COVID-19 (dated by TCRdb to the early 2020s). Some background on the complete study: Collaborator samples came from the United States, Italy and Spain and covered acute and convalescent phases of COVID-19. The material from the prospective study consisted of cDNA or gDNA derived from T cells, B-cell-depleted T cells, or PBMCs. The dataset comprised deeply sampled blood TCRbeta repertoires from subjects exposed to, actively infected with, or recovered from COVID-19. The repertoires were released in a freely available public database meant as a resource for research on the immune response to SARS-CoV-2. Samples came from the ongoing ImmuneRACE study (first 160 participants) plus 1,254 subjects from 6 global collaborators. A de-identified subject ID, COVID-19 status, age in years and sex were almost always included in the sample metadata. Where HLA class I and class II types were available, the types were taken from metadata supplied by the sample provider, not from assay-based typing.

With respect to this clone: Its cognate antigen has yet to be identified. It has no much larger one-base neighbor in the sample; base qualities were not kept.

General conclusions and limits of the study: The amount of clinical and demographic metadata varied by source and participant and was provided uncurated.

In the prospective study, participants were about 18 to 90 years old, resided in about two dozen geographic areas of the United States, and were enrolled through a virtual design. To assign participants to cohorts, the prospective study relied on clinical history that participants themselves reported in a screening survey and a study questionnaire. Exposed participants were defined as having been in contact with someone with a PCR-confirmed or clinician-diagnosed COVID-19 case within 2 weeks of study entry. In the prospective study, mobile phlebotomists collected whole blood, serum and a nasopharyngeal or oropharyngeal swab from each participant. Prospective study participants could optionally give additional blood draws and questionnaires over an approximately two-month period. Prospective study blood samples were shipped either frozen or at room temperature before DNA extraction. The CDR3 sequence holds 14 residues, the cysteine and phenylalanine included. This entry keeps only the CDR3 DNA: 42 bases, framed from base 1. V is pruned by 4 bases and J by 6 bases, leaving 1 base of the junction without a gene match. Looking up the germline V gene yields CDR1 SGHAT and CDR2 FQNNGV.

TCRbeta CDR3 regions were amplified from genomic DNA by means of the immunoSEQ Assay, a bias-controlled multiplex PCR. As for the authors' bioinformatics: The number of nucleated cells in each sample was estimated by amplification of reference gene primers within the assay. Sequence reads were collapsed and filtered to measure the absolute abundance of every unique TCRbeta CDR3 rearrangement. For each sample, productive Simpson clonality was calculated by taking the square root of Simpson's diversity index across productive rearrangements. TCRdb provides this immuneACCESS table in a form limited to in-frame rearrangements. Some clones are lacking; in checked studies, under half of them reflect an unresolved V gene, and why the rest are absent is not known. The V and J calls and clone size are taken from that table; D and trimming were inferred from the DNA. The sample data list tens of thousands of clones, and roughly 70% of these were observed just once. Approximately 50% of the sample comes from the top ten.

The sample comprised PBMCs or T cells enriched from blood (not recorded which). The sequence was collected from a woman aged 55-69 years who had been exposed to COVID-19. The V and J genes are TRBV11-2 and TRBJ2-1; 12 nucleotides in the junction match TRBD2. The CDR3 protein sequence reads: CASSSSGRANEQFF. The bases read TGTGCCAGCAGCTCTAGCGGGAGGGCCAATGAGCAGTTCTTC. The entire variable domain, with the stretches around the CDR3 drawn from the reference TRBV11-2 and TRBJ2-1 proteins, is EAGVAQSPRYKIIEKRQSVAFWCNPISGHATLYWYQQILGQGPKLLIQFQNNGVVDDSQLPKDRFSAERLKGVDSTLKIQPAKLEDSAVYLCASSSSGRANEQFFGPGTRLTVL.